Presented here are 13 T cell receptor beta chains from one specimen sequenced in a study of T cells in Graves' hyperthyroidism and ophthalmopathy. Amplified regions were TCR beta CDR3 sequences from RNA transcripts. The study used the HTBI primer set for a first-round RT-PCR of the TCR CDR3. TCRdb called the multiplex PCR reads again in MiXCR, with one record for every CDR3 protein. The sample has some 550,000 distinct CDR3 sequences; less than 25% are singletons. The sequenced sample was blood. All receptors come from a man between 18 and 35 years old with Graves' hyperthyroidism.

This clonotype was observed many times. CDR3 coding DNA: TGCGCCAGCAGCTTGTCCGGAATCTACGAGCAGTACTTC. Translating gives CASSLSGIYEQYF. This chain connects TRBV5-1 to TRBJ2-7; no clear D. There are 13 residues in the CDR3. Looked up from germline, CDR1 is SGHRS and CDR2 is YFSETQ. V lost 1 base and J lost 3, with 8 bases in between.

This chain connects TRBV12-3 or TRBV12-4 to TRBJ2-5; 16 nucleotides line up with TRBD2. The V gene end was trimmed by 5 bases and the J gene end by 12 bases; junction bases not matched to a gene: 6. The CDR3 loop spans 14 amino acids. CDR3 DNA sequence: TGTGCCAGCAGTCTATTTGGGACTAGCGGGAGGGAGTACTTC. Translation: CASSLFGTSGREYF.

This clonotype was observed at least ten times. V gene TRBV12-5 combines with J gene TRBJ2-7; unclear D gene. This CDR3 spans 11 amino acids. Germline CDR1 and CDR2: LGHNT and FRNRAP. V lost 5 bases and J lost 7, with 9 bases in between. The CDR3 region has the DNA TGTGCTAGTGGTCCCCTGGGGGAGCAGTACTTC. Its protein is CASGPLGEQYF.

This clonotype was recorded many times. V usage is TRBV28 and J usage is TRBJ1-5, with a tentative D call TRBD1 (5 bases). The CDR3 is 17 residues long. Germline V lookup: CDR1 MDHEN, CDR2 SYDVKM. V was shortened by 1 base and J by 0 bases, with 13 bases between the two germline ends. DNA of the CDR3: TGTGCCAGCAGTTTATCTTCAGGGACTTATAGCAATCAGCCCCAGCATTTT. Translation gives CASSLSSGTYSNQPQHF.

This clonotype occurred many times. The V call is TRBV6-1, the J call TRBJ1-1; no clear D. The ends were cut back, 7 bases at V and 1 base at J, with 10 bases in the middle. Germline V lookup: CDR1 MNHNS, CDR2 SASEGT. This CDR3 comprises 13 residues. The CDR3 loop is CASTETENTEAFF. CDR3 in DNA: TGTGCCAGCACCGAGACTGAGAACACTGAAGCTTTCTTT.

V usage is TRBV6-1 and J usage is TRBJ2-4, with D perhaps matching TRBD2 (5 bases). V was cut by 0 bases and J by 6 bases, with 9 bases left in between. CDR1 is MNHNS, CDR2 SASEGT, per germline. This CDR3 region has 14 residues. This chain's CDR3 is CASSEAGAVNIQYF. The CDR3 bases are TGTGCCAGCAGTGAAGCGGGAGCGGTAAACATTCAGTACTTC.

This clonotype was observed many times. This rearrangement joins TRBV20-1 to TRBJ1-6; no clear D gene. The CDR3 consists of 14 residues. V lost 0 bases to trimming and J lost 7 bases, with 10 bases between them. From germline, CDR1 is DFQATT and CDR2 SNEGSKA (reference sequence). The CDR3 DNA is TGCAGTGCTAGAGAATATAGGGAGAATTCACCCCTCCACTTT. Its protein is CSAREYRENSPLHF.

The chain's CDR3 is CSAQGQVHDSPLHF. In DNA, the CDR3 is TGCAGTGCCCAGGGACAGGTCCATGATTCACCCCTCCACTTT. J is TRBJ1-6 and V is TRBV20-1, with 8 bases aligning to TRBD1. V lost 6 bases to trimming and J lost 8 bases; unmatched junction nucleotides: 9. Germline CDR1 DFQATT, CDR2 SNEGSKA (reference sequence). This CDR3 region has 14 residues.

This clonotype turned up a few times. One base away lies a much larger clone, so this may be a sequencing read error. The chain recombines TRBV11-2 with TRBJ2-5; TRBD2 might be the D (5 bases). The CDR3 spans 14 residues. Germline-derived CDR1 and CDR2 are SGHAT and FQNNGV. CDR3 amino acids: CASSPYPGWETKYF. The CDR3, as DNA: TGTGCCAGCAGCCCATACCCGGGGTGGGAGACCAAGTACTTC.

This clonotype was found many times. This chain links TRBV7-8 with TRBJ2-5; D is perhaps TRBD1 (5 bases). The CDR3 has 15 residues. Germline assignment: CDR1 SGHVS and CDR2 FQNEAQ. V lost 4 bases and J lost 2, with 14 bases in between. The CDR3 coding sequence is TGTGCCAGCAGCTCGTACAGGAGTAAACAAGAGACCCAGTACTTC. Translating gives CASSSYRSKQETQYF. Filled out from reference TRBV7-8 and TRBJ2-5, the complete variable domain reads GAGVSQSPRYKVAKRGQDVALRCDPISGHVSLFWYQQALGQGPEFLTYFQNEAQLDKSGLPSDRFFAERPEGSVSTLKIQRTQQEDSAVYLCASSSYRSKQETQYFGPGTRLLVL.

This clonotype turned up a few times. This CDR3 reads CASSGGRASSTDTQYF. The DNA of the CDR3 is TGCGCCAGCAGTGGAGGGCGAGCGAGTAGCACAGATACGCAGTATTTT. J is TRBJ2-3 and V is TRBV10-1; TRBD2 might be the D (5 bases). Trimming took 4 bases from V and 0 from J, leaving 14 bases between them. CDR1 and CDR2 (germline): WNHNN, SYGVQD (reference sequence). The CDR3 spans 16 residues.

Of note for this clonotype: One end of the junction is discordant with germline, which a read error may explain. The chain links TRBV7-3 to TRBJ1-2; no firm D call. The CDR3 is 15 amino acids. CDR1 is SGHTA, CDR2 FQGTGA, per germline. This CDR3 reads CASSLLSVGSYGYTF. DNA of the CDR3: TGTGCCAGCAGCCTACTCTCCGTCGGGAGCTATGGTTACACCTTC.

This clonotype was recorded at least ten times. The chain joins TRBV6-1 to TRBJ1-1; TRBD1 matches at 11 bases. The trim removed 8 bases at V and 2 bases at J, leaving 4 bases unmatched. The CDR3 totals 14 residues. The germline V gene has CDR1 MNHNS and CDR2 SASEGT. CDR3 amino acids: CASWTGGRNTEAFF. The CDR3 nucleotides are TGTGCCAGCTGGACAGGGGGCCGAAACACTGAAGCTTTCTTT.